These T cell receptor beta chains were read from a single sample in a study of blood T cell repertoires in COVID-19. Sequenced by immunoSEQ multiplex PCR; TCRdb stores in-frame clones only, minus some. Of about 25,000 clones detected, 65% to 90% appear once; the ten largest clones hold 60%. Sequencing input: peripheral blood. Receptors were obtained from a woman older than 75 with acute or convalescent COVID-19. The CDR3 runs from the conserved cysteine through the conserved F or W. The order of the fields is D gene, V gene, clone size, J gene, CDR3 protein, CDR3 DNA. The D gene is left open where the match is weak. Rows may omit the clone size; those that give it use once, few, many or a size class.

-	TRBV7-3	-	TRBJ1-3	CASSLMGGRSSGNTIYF	TGTGCCAGCAGCTTAATGGGAGGACGGAGCTCTGGAAACACCATATATTTT
TRBD2	TRBV7-6	-	TRBJ2-2	CASTGTSGRAAGELFF	TGTGCCAGCACTGGGACTAGCGGGAGGGCCGCCGGGGAGCTGTTTTTT
-	TRBV10-3	-	TRBJ2-2	CAISESDGMTNTGELFF	TGTGCCATCAGTGAGTCGGACGGGATGACGAACACCGGGGAGCTGTTTTTT
-	TRBV30	-	TRBJ1-4	CAWSVRGATNEKLFF	TGTGCCTGGAGTGTACGGGGAGCAACTAATGAAAAACTGTTTTTT
TRBD1	TRBV5-6	-	TRBJ1-1	CASSRTGGDTEAFF	TGTGCCAGCAGCCGGACAGGGGGTGACACTGAAGCTTTCTTT
-	TRBV9	-	TRBJ1-3	CASGGAADNTIYF	TGTGCCAGCGGGGGGGCCGCGGACAACACCATATATTTT
TRBD1	TRBV4-1	-	TRBJ2-3	CASSPHGDRGEADTQYF	TGCGCCAGCAGCCCGCACGGCGACAGGGGGGAGGCAGATACGCAGTATTTT
TRBD1	TRBV11-3	-	TRBJ1-1	CASSQQQGIFSEAFF	TGTGCCAGCAGCCAACAACAGGGGATATTCTCTGAAGCTTTCTTT
-	TRBV2	-	TRBJ1-1	CASRVQVVTEAFF	TGTGCCAGCAGAGTACAGGTCGTCACTGAAGCTTTCTTT
-	TRBV27	-	TRBJ2-3	CASRVTGKADTQYF	TGTGCCAGCAGAGTAACGGGGAAGGCAGATACGCAGTATTTT
TRBD2	TRBV4-2	-	TRBJ2-7	CASSHAGLAGEYEQYF	TGTGCCAGCAGCCACGCCGGTCTAGCGGGAGAGTACGAGCAGTACTTC
TRBD1	TRBV2	-	TRBJ1-1	CASRTARGRTEAFF	TGTGCCAGCAGAACCGCCAGGGGGCGGACTGAAGCTTTCTTT
-	TRBV2	-	TRBJ1-4	CASSENRVDEKLFF	TGTGCCAGCAGTGAAAACCGGGTTGATGAAAAACTGTTTTTT
-	TRBV29-1	-	TRBJ2-6	CSVTDSGANVLTF	TGCAGCGTCACAGACTCTGGGGCCAACGTCCTGACTTTC
TRBD1	TRBV6-2/TRBV6-3	-	TRBJ1-5	CASSYSFTGGLSNQPQHF	TGTGCCAGCAGTTACTCCTTCACAGGGGGGTTAAGCAATCAGCCCCAGCATTTT
TRBD1	TRBV3-1/TRBV3-2	-	TRBJ1-1	CASSPTDRASTEAFF	TGTGCCAGCAGCCCAACGGACAGGGCGTCCACTGAAGCTTTCTTT
TRBD1	TRBV24-1	few	TRBJ2-5	CATSETFGTGETQYF	TGTGCCACCAGTGAGACCTTCGGGACAGGAGAGACCCAGTACTTC
-	TRBV30	-	TRBJ1-3	CAWSVGGSGNTIYF	TGTGCCTGGAGTGTCGGGGGATCCGGAAACACCATATATTTT
-	TRBV5-1	-	TRBJ1-2	CASSLGQDYGYTF	TGCGCCAGCAGCTTGGGACAAGACTATGGCTACACCTTC
-	TRBV5-1	-	TRBJ2-2	CASSTSGNTGELFF	TGCGCCAGCAGCACAAGCGGAAACACCGGGGAGCTGTTTTTT
TRBD1	TRBV11-3	-	TRBJ2-7	CASSRTGDEQYF	TGTGCCAGCAGCCGGACAGGGGACGAGCAGTACTTC
-	TRBV4-1	-	TRBJ1-2	CASSHRSQTVERYTF	TGCGCCAGCAGCCACCGCTCCCAGACAGTAGAACGCTACACCTTC
TRBD1	TRBV6-1	-	TRBJ1-5	CASSEAGTGRNQPQHF	TGTGCCAGCAGTGAAGCTGGGACAGGGCGGAATCAGCCCCAGCATTTT
-	TRBV3-1/TRBV3-2	-	TRBJ1-1	CASSQDGQANTEAFF	TGTGCCAGCAGCCAAGATGGGCAGGCGAACACTGAAGCTTTCTTT
TRBD2	TRBV30	-	TRBJ2-1	CAWGRGGNEQFF	TGTGCCTGGGGGCGGGGGGGGAATGAGCAGTTCTTC
-	TRBV13	-	TRBJ1-4	CASSLRGRENEKLFF	TGTGCCAGCAGCTTAAGGGGGAGAGAAAATGAAAAACTGTTTTTT
TRBD1	TRBV5-1	-	TRBJ1-1	CASSQGVDTEAFF	TGCGCCAGCAGCCAGGGGGTGGACACTGAAGCTTTCTTT
TRBD2	TRBV6-1	once	TRBJ2-2	CASSEARLAGAGELFF	TGTGCCAGCAGTGAAGCGCGCCTAGCGGGGGCCGGGGAGCTGTTTTTT
TRBD1	TRBV5-4	-	TRBJ1-1	CASSSDRGTEAFF	TGTGCCAGCAGCTCTGACAGGGGCACTGAAGCTTTCTTT
-	TRBV6-4	-	TRBJ1-6	CASSRDTEGSPLHF	TGTGCCAGCAGTCGGGACACTGAAGGGTCACCCCTCCACTTT
TRBD1	TRBV5-4	-	TRBJ1-5	CASSPGQGVHQPQHF	TGTGCCAGCAGCCCGGGACAGGGGGTCCATCAGCCCCAGCATTTT
-	TRBV5-6	once	TRBJ2-3	CASSRPRGLDTQYF	TGTGCCAGCAGCCGACCCAGGGGCCTGGATACGCAGTATTTT
-	TRBV3-1/TRBV3-2	-	TRBJ1-3	CASSQGQNTIYF	TGTGCCAGCAGCCAAGGCCAGAACACCATATATTTT
TRBD2	TRBV11-1	once	TRBJ2-3	CASSRGGPTDTQYF	TGTGCCAGCAGCCGGGGGGGGCCCACAGATACGCAGTATTTT
-	TRBV4-2	-	TRBJ1-2	CASRPPGVESYGYTF	TGTGCCAGCAGACCCCCGGGGGTAGAAAGCTATGGCTACACCTTC
TRBD1	TRBV7-3	-	TRBJ1-1	CASSLTGQKSMNTEAFF	TGTGCCAGCAGCTTAACGGGACAGAAGTCTATGAACACTGAAGCTTTCTTT
-	TRBV12-3/TRBV12-4	-	TRBJ1-3	CASTKDIGNTIYF	TGTGCCAGCACCAAGGACATAGGAAACACCATATATTTT
TRBD1	TRBV29-1	-	TRBJ1-1	CSVGGGGGTEAFF	TGCAGCGTTGGAGGGGGCGGAGGTACTGAAGCTTTCTTT
-	TRBV19	-	TRBJ1-2	CASSIGRGTDGYTF	TGTGCCAGTAGTATAGGCAGGGGTACTGATGGCTACACCTTC
-	TRBV20-1	few	TRBJ1-5	CSASYTGDQPQHF	TGCAGTGCTAGTTACACGGGGGATCAGCCCCAGCATTTT
-	TRBV25-1	-	TRBJ1-1	CASSEPTGGNTEAFF	TGTGCCAGCAGTGAACCGACGGGGGGGAACACTGAAGCTTTCTTT
TRBD1	TRBV2	once	TRBJ2-7	CASSEGRTGAGYEQYF	TGTGCCAGCAGTGAAGGGAGGACAGGGGCCGGCTACGAGCAGTACTTC
-	TRBV12-5	-	TRBJ1-4	CASGLVRGGWANEKLFF	TGTGCTAGTGGTTTGGTCCGCGGGGGTTGGGCTAATGAAAAACTGTTTTTT
-	TRBV4-2	once	TRBJ2-4	CASSQLGTPLAKNIQYF	TGTGCCAGCAGCCAATTGGGGACTCCATTAGCCAAAAACATTCAGTACTTC
-	TRBV2	-	TRBJ1-5	CASKRQVGPKPQHF	TGTGCCAGCAAACGACAGGTTGGGCCAAAGCCCCAGCATTTT
TRBD1	TRBV20-1	once	TRBJ1-5	CSASVFRGVRNQPQHF	TGCAGTGCTAGTGTTTTCAGGGGGGTTCGCAATCAGCCCCAGCATTTT
-	TRBV3-1/TRBV3-2	-	TRBJ1-1	CASSQDGGGRRAEAFF	TGTGCCAGCAGCCAAGATGGCGGGGGGCGGAGGGCTGAAGCTTTCTTT
TRBD1	TRBV7-9	-	TRBJ1-4	CASSARDRVREKLFF	TGTGCCAGCAGCGCCCGGGACAGGGTCCGCGAAAAACTGTTTTTT
-	TRBV19	-	TRBJ1-1	CASNSQGMNTEAFF	TGTGCCAGTAATTCACAGGGAATGAACACTGAAGCTTTCTTT
TRBD1	TRBV5-1	-	TRBJ2-7	CASSPGTAYEQYF	TGCGCCAGCAGCCCTGGGACAGCTTACGAGCAGTACTTC
TRBD2	TRBV7-2	-	TRBJ2-1	CASSQRGEDNEQFF	TGTGCCAGCAGCCAGCGGGGGGAAGACAATGAGCAGTTCTTC
-	TRBV6-2/TRBV6-3	few	TRBJ2-1	CASTPDASYNEQFF	TGTGCCAGCACCCCTGATGCGTCCTACAATGAGCAGTTCTTC
-	TRBV7-9	-	TRBJ2-3	CASSYQSTDTQYF	TGTGCCAGCAGCTACCAGAGCACAGATACGCAGTATTTT